This T cell receptor (beta chain) appears in the sequencing data of a study of blood T cell repertoires in COVID-19. Across the whole study: Donors in the United States, Italy and Spain gave samples during acute or convalescent COVID-19.

This clone has a handful of counts. Source study methods: Reference gene primer amplification in the assay estimated nucleated cell counts. Method: immunoSEQ multiplex PCR; TCRdb's copy keeps in-frame clones and lacks some. V, J and clone size reflect that table, while D and trimming were determined from the DNA. The profile shows 210,000 or so clones, around four fifths of them singletons. Germline V gene lookup returns CDR1 SGHRS and CDR2 YFSETQ. This CDR3 spans 14 amino acids. J was trimmed by 0 bases and V by 6 bases; bases with no gene match: 5. The sample comprised peripheral blood. This receptor was obtained from a woman aged 70-85 years with active or convalescent COVID-19. The V call is TRBV5-1, the J call TRBJ2-5; 7 bases align to TRBD2. The CDR3 sequence is CASTGGRYQETQYF. In DNA form, the CDR3 reads TGCGCCAGCACCGGGGGGAGGTACCAAGAGACCCAGTACTTC. Full variable domain (rest looked up from reference TRBV5-1 and TRBJ2-5): KAGVTQTPRYLIKTRGQQVTLSCSPISGHRSVSWYQQTPGQGLQFLFEYFSETQRNKGNFPGRFSGRQFSNSRSEMNVSTLELGDSALYLCASTGGRYQETQYFGPGTRLLVL.